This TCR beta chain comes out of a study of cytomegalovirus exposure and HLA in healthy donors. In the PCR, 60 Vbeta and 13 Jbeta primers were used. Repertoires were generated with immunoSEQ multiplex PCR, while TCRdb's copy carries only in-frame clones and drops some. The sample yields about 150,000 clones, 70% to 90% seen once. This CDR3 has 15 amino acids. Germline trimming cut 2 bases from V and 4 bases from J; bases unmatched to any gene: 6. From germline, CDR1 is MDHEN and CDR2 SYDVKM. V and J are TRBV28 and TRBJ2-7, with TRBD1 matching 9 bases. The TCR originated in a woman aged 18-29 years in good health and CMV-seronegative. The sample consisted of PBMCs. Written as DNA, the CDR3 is TGTGCCAGCAGTTTAGGCGGGACAGGGCGATACGAGCAGTACTTC. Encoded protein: CASSLGGTGRYEQYF.